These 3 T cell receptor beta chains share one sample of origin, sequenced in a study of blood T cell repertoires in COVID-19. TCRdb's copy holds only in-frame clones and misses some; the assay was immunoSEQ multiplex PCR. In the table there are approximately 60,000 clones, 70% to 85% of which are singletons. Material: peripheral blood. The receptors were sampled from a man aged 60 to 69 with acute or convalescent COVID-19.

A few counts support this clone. CDR3 in DNA: TGTGCCAGCTCACCTACGGGACAGGGCAACGAGCAGTACTTC. This gives the protein CASSPTGQGNEQYF. The chain employs TRBV18 and TRBJ2-7, with TRBD1 matching 9 bases. Germline CDR1 KGHSH, CDR2 LQKENI. This CDR3 spans 14 amino acids. V dropped 3 bases and J dropped 5; count of bases not matched to a gene: 5. Looking up the rest from reference TRBV18 and TRBJ2-7 gives the full variable domain: NAGVMQNPRHLVRRRGQEARLRCSPMKGHSHVYWYRQLPEEGLKFMVYLQKENIIDESGMPKERFSAEFPKEGPSILRIQQVVRGDSAAYFCASSPTGQGNEQYFGPGTRLTVT.

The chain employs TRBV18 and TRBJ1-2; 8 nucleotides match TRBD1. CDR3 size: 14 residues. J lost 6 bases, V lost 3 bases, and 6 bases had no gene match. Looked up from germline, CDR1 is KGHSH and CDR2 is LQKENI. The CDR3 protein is CASSPEGQANGYTF. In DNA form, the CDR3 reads TGTGCCAGCTCACCCGAGGGACAGGCAAATGGCTACACCTTC.

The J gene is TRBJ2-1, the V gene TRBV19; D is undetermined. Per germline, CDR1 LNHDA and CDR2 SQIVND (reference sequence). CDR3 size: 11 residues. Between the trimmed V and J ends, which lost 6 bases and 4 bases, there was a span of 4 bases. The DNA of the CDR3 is TGTGCCAGTAGCCTATACAATGAGCAGTTCTTC. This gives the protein CASSLYNEQFF.